These 32 T cell receptor beta chains originate from one sample sequenced in a study of blood T cell repertoires in COVID-19. The repertoire was sequenced with immunoSEQ multiplex PCR; TCRdb's copy has only in-frame clones and lacks some. The table has around 140,000 clones, 82% seen once. Sample: peripheral blood. These TCRs come from a human donor with acute or convalescent COVID-19. The donor label of this sample is uncertain.

The V gene is TRBV5-5, the J gene TRBJ2-3, with D perhaps TRBD1 (6 bases). Germline CDR1 reads SGHKS; CDR2 reads YYEKEE (reference sequence). Trimming left V 4 bases short and J 4 bases short, with 16 bases between. The CDR3 covers 15 residues. The CDR3 DNA reads as TGTGCCAGCAGCCTGGCAGGGGTGGCGGCAGATACGCAGTATTTT. This codes for CASSLAGVAADTQYF.

The chain is built from TRBV2 and TRBJ2-5; 12 bases map to TRBD2. Trimming took 3 bases from V and 7 from J; bases not matched to a gene: 9. This CDR3 is built from 16 residues. Per the germline V gene, CDR1 is SNHLY and CDR2 is FYNNEI. The CDR3 DNA sequence: TGTGCCAGCAGTGACCGACTAGCGGGGGCTTCGGGGACCCAGTACTTC. It yields the protein CASSDRLAGASGTQYF.

This clone was detected only once. The chain has TRBV7-2 and TRBJ2-3; a possible D gene is TRBD1 (6 bases). Germline values: CDR1 SGHTA, CDR2 FQGNSA. Deletions cut 1 base from V and 3 bases from J, with 8 bases between. This CDR3 is built from 14 residues. CDR3 sequence reads: CASSLDRATDTQYF. The CDR3 region has the DNA TGTGCCAGCAGCTTAGACAGGGCGACAGATACGCAGTATTTT.

This rearrangement joins TRBV15 to TRBJ2-3; 8 bases agree with TRBD2. The CDR3 runs to 16 residues. Germline lookup yields CDR1 LNHNV and CDR2 YYDKDF (reference sequence). The V segment lost 1 base and the J segment 0 bases; nucleotides outside the gene matches: 3. CDR3 DNA: TGTGCCACCAGCAGAGGCCTAGCGGGCAGCACAGATACGCAGTATTTT. It translates to CATSRGLAGSTDTQYF.

The V and J genes are TRBV7-9 and TRBJ1-1; no definite D call. Germline CDR1 and CDR2: SEHNR and FQNEAQ (reference sequence). The CDR3 runs 13 residues. Deletions cut 5 bases from V and 6 bases from J, with 13 bases between. The CDR3 loop is CASSPPSAAEAFF. Written as DNA, the CDR3 is TGTGCCAGCAGCCCGCCCTCCGCGGCTGAAGCTTTCTTT.

The chain links TRBV19 to TRBJ1-5, with D possibly TRBD1 on 5 matching bases. CDR1 and CDR2 (germline): LNHDA, SQIVND (reference sequence). V was trimmed by 7 bases and J by 7 bases, leaving 14 bases between them. The CDR3 extends over 13 amino acids. CDR3 coding DNA: TGTGCCAGTACGGATAGGGGAAGGCAGCCCCAGCATTTT. This translates into CASTDRGRQPQHF.

The rearrangement links TRBV13 to TRBJ1-1; TRBD1 matches 9 bases. Germline CDR1 reads PRHDT; CDR2 reads FYEKMQ (reference sequence). V gave up 6 bases and J gave up 9 bases; unmatched junction bases: 5. This CDR3 comprises 12 residues. CDR3 protein: CASRKDRGKAFF. The CDR3 region has the DNA TGTGCCAGCAGGAAGGACAGGGGAAAAGCTTTCTTT.

The chain uses TRBV5-1 and TRBJ1-3, with D possibly TRBD1 on 5 matching bases. This CDR3 has 16 residues. CDR1 SGHRS and CDR2 YFSETQ come from the germline V gene. V was trimmed by 3 bases and J by 2 bases, leaving 15 bases between them. The CDR3 DNA is TGCGCCAGCAGCTCGGGCCAAAGGGGTACTGGAAACACCATATATTTT. It encodes CASSSGQRGTGNTIYF.

J is TRBJ2-2 and V is TRBV5-1, with 8 positions matching TRBD1. Germline V lookup: CDR1 SGHRS, CDR2 YFSETQ. This CDR3 has 16 residues. V shed 4 bases and J 1 base; nucleotides not matched to a gene: 6. The CDR3 here is CASSPAGTGNTGELFF. The CDR3 DNA reads as TGCGCCAGCAGCCCGGCCGGGACAGGGAACACCGGGGAGCTGTTTTTT.

The chain carries TRBV10-1 and TRBJ1-2; D is uncertain. Germline V gene data show CDR1 as WNHNN and CDR2 as SYGVQD (reference sequence). The CDR3 consists of 14 residues. Trimming took off 0 bases at V and 3 bases at J, with 8 bases between the two ends. The CDR3 nucleotides are TGCGCCAGCAGTGAGTCGAACCGGGACTATGGCTACACCTTC. It codes for CASSESNRDYGYTF.

V usage is TRBV12-3 or TRBV12-4 and J usage is TRBJ1-1, with D perhaps TRBD1 (5 bases). Trimming left V 6 bases short and J 0 bases short, with 8 bases between. This CDR3 region has 13 residues. DNA for the CDR3: TGTGCCAGCAGGCCAGGGCTGAACACTGAAGCTTTCTTT. It yields the protein CASRPGLNTEAFF.

This clone was picked up a small number of times. The V call is TRBV6-5, the J call TRBJ2-4; D not resolved. Trimming pared 8 bases from V and 8 bases from J, leaving 10 bases between. The CDR3 is made up of 11 amino acids. Germline values: CDR1 MNHEY, CDR2 SVGAGI. The CDR3 DNA is TGTGCCAGCCGAGCCCGGGACATTCAGTACTTC. Protein: CASRARDIQYF.

The chain uses TRBV5-1 and TRBJ2-5; maybe TRBD2 (5 bases). CDR3 length: 13 amino acids. Trimming cost V 2 bases and J 5 bases, with 10 bases left between them. Germline CDR1 and CDR2: SGHRS and YFSETQ. CDR3 in amino acids: CASSFSRGETQYF. CDR3 DNA: TGCGCCAGCAGCTTCAGCCGAGGGGAGACCCAGTACTTC.

The gene calls are TRBV5-5 and TRBJ1-4; 8 nucleotides align to TRBD1. The germline gives CDR1 SGHKS, CDR2 YYEKEE (reference sequence). The V segment lost 3 bases and the J segment 3 bases; nucleotides outside the gene matches: 16. The CDR3 has 19 amino acids. The CDR3 sequence: CASSWRRQGARSANEKLFF. CDR3 bases: TGTGCCAGCAGCTGGCGTCGGCAGGGGGCGAGATCGGCTAATGAAAAACTGTTTTTT.

The rearrangement joins TRBV2 to TRBJ1-5, with TRBD1 identical over 8 bases. After removal of 5 bases from V and 10 bases from J, the junction contained 4 bases not matched to a gene. CDR3 length: 12 amino acids. Germline-derived CDR1 and CDR2 are SNHLY and FYNNEI. CDR3 nucleotide sequence: TGTGCCAGCAGTACTGACAGGGGCCCCCAGCATTTT. The encoded protein is CASSTDRGPQHF. The whole variable domain, remainder taken from reference TRBV2 and TRBJ1-5, is EPEVTQTPSHQVTQMGQEVILRCVPISNHLYFYWYRQILGQKVEFLVSFYNNEISEKSEIFDDQFSVERPDGSNFTLKIRSTKLEDSAMYFCASSTDRGPQHFGDGTRLSIL.

The V call is TRBV19, the J call TRBJ1-2; TRBD1 is a possible D gene (6 bases). Deletions cut 9 bases from V and 1 base from J, with 12 bases between. This CDR3 contains 13 residues. Germline-derived CDR1 and CDR2 are LNHDA and SQIVND (reference sequence). The CDR3: CASSRGGNYGYTF. CDR3 bases: TGTGCCAGCTCGCGAGGGGGTAACTATGGCTACACCTTC.

The chain links TRBV6-5 to TRBJ1-1, with 8 bases matching TRBD1. V shed 7 bases, J shed 3 bases, and the junction held 4 bases outside the gene matches. This CDR3 region has 13 residues. CDR1 is MNHEY and CDR2 is SVGAGI in the germline V gene. CDR3 residues: CASKKDRDTEAFF. The DNA for the CDR3 is TGTGCCAGCAAAAAGGACAGGGACACTGAAGCTTTCTTT.

The chain recombines TRBV9 with TRBJ2-5; 8 positions match TRBD1. CDR1 is SGDLS and CDR2 is YYNGEE in the germline V gene. J was trimmed by 5 bases and V by 4 bases; bases with no gene match: 4. CDR3 length: 13 amino acids. The CDR3: CASSSRQGETQYF. CDR3 bases: TGTGCCAGCAGCTCCCGACAGGGGGAGACCCAGTACTTC.

Comment on this clone: Other nucleotide sequences from this sample produce the same CDR3. V usage is TRBV6-5 and J usage is TRBJ1-1, with 9 bases lining up with TRBD1. The CDR3 sequence is 13 residues long. The trim removed 6 bases at V and 5 bases at J, leaving 4 bases unmatched. Germline V lookup: CDR1 MNHEY, CDR2 SVGAGI. CDR3 sequence reads: CASRRDRETEAFF. CDR3 DNA sequence: TGTGCCAGCAGACGGGACAGGGAGACTGAAGCTTTCTTT.

Written as DNA, the CDR3 is TGTGCCAGCTCACCGGACAGATCTTCCTACGAGCAGTACTTC. Residues: CASSPDRSSYEQYF. The chain uses TRBV18 and TRBJ2-7; D possibly corresponds to TRBD1 (6 bases). With 3 bases removed from V and 1 base from J, the gap between germline ends came to 10 bases. The CDR3 extends over 14 amino acids. CDR1 and CDR2 from the germline V gene are KGHSH and LQKENI.

This clone was seen only a few times. This sequence joins TRBV27 and TRBJ1-5; tentative D call: TRBD1 (5 bases). Germline-derived CDR1 and CDR2 are MNHEY and SMNVEV (reference sequence). The CDR3 contains 14 residues. V was shortened by 2 bases and J by 2 bases, with 7 bases between the two germline ends. The CDR3 sequence: CASSLRGRNQPQHF. The CDR3 nucleotides are TGTGCCAGCAGTTTAAGGGGCCGCAATCAGCCCCAGCATTTT.

This rearrangement joins TRBV27 to TRBJ1-6; 7 positions agree with TRBD1. Germline V gene sequence: CDR1 MNHEY, CDR2 SMNVEV (reference sequence). The CDR3 sequence is 14 residues long. Trimming at V came to 3 bases and at J to 8 bases, leaving 4 bases not matched to a gene. The CDR3: CASSLDRQHSPLHF. The CDR3 nucleotides read TGTGCCAGCAGTTTGGACAGGCAACATTCACCCCTCCACTTT.

V usage is TRBV30 and J usage is TRBJ2-5; D is perhaps TRBD2 (6 bases). V gave up 2 bases and J gave up 5 bases, with 15 bases separating them. Germline V gene sequence: CDR1 GTSNPN, CDR2 SVGIG (reference sequence). The CDR3 length is 14 residues. The DNA for the CDR3 is TGTGCCTGGAGTTCTTTTGGAGGGTTCGAGACCCAGTACTTC. Amino acids: CAWSSFGGFETQYF. Complete variable domain (other parts from reference TRBV30 and TRBJ2-5): SQTIHQWPATLVQPVGSPLSLECTVEGTSNPNLYWYRQAAGRGLQLLFYSVGIGQISSEVPQNLSASRPQDRQFILSSKKLLLSDSGFYLCAWSSFGGFETQYFGPGTRLLVL.

A single count supports this clone. The CDR3 coding sequence is TGTGCCAGCAGCCCCGGGACAGCATACTTGAACACTGAAGCTTTCTTT. This sequence encodes CASSPGTAYLNTEAFF. The V call is TRBV7-6, the J call TRBJ1-1; 7 nucleotides line up with TRBD1. Germline V gene data show CDR1 as SGHVS and CDR2 as FNYEAQ. Losses at the gene ends were 5 bases for V and 0 bases for J; bases not matched to a gene: 9. The CDR3 contains 16 residues.

With respect to this clone: The DNA is left out, because the CDR3 cannot be placed on it with certainty; the CDR3 is given as TCRdb lists it. The chain couples TRBV21-1 to TRBJ2-2; TRBD2, as called in the table, went unchecked against the DNA. TRBV21-1 is reported as a pseudogene. The CDR3 sequence runs 18 residues, both termini included. The CDR3 is CASSTRIGVAGGAGELFF.

The CDR3 sequence is CASSRGGLATNEKLFF. The CDR3 DNA sequence: TGTGCCAGCAGTCGTGGGGGACTTGCAACTAATGAAAAACTGTTTTTT. The chain joins TRBV25-1 to TRBJ1-4; tentative D call: TRBD1 (5 bases). V shed 5 bases and J shed 0 bases, with 13 bases lying between them. CDR1 and CDR2 (germline): MGHDK, SYGVNS. CDR3 length equals 16 residues. Using reference TRBV25-1 and TRBJ1-4 for the parts outside the CDR3, the full variable domain is EADIYQTPRYLVIGTGKKITLECSQTMGHDKMYWYQQDPGMELHLIHYSYGVNSTEKGDLSSESTVSRIRTEHFPLTLESARPSHTSQYLCASSRGGLATNEKLFFGSGTQLSVL.

In this sample, this clone turned up many times. The rearrangement uses TRBV6-4 and TRBJ1-2; D may be TRBD1 (6 bases). In germline, CDR1 is MRHNA, CDR2 SNTAGT. The length of the CDR3 is 14 residues. Trimming took off 4 bases at V and 7 bases at J, with 16 bases between the two ends. The CDR3 region has the DNA TGTGCCAGCAGTGGGGCGGGGGGCGCCGGTGGCTACACCTTC. This gives the protein CASSGAGGAGGYTF.

V gene TRBV6-5 combines with J gene TRBJ2-7; 9 bases align to TRBD2. V shed 8 bases and J 5 bases; nucleotides not matched to a gene: 4. The CDR3 is 12 residues long. Germline V lookup: CDR1 MNHEY, CDR2 SVGAGI. CDR3 residues: CASQRGDDEQYF. The CDR3 DNA reads TGTGCCAGCCAGCGGGGGGACGACGAGCAGTACTTC.

The genes are TRBV5-3 and TRBJ2-1, with D unclear. TRBV5-3 is annotated as an ORF whose role is uncertain. Trimming took 0 bases from V and 4 from J, leaving 17 bases between them. The length of the CDR3 is 17 residues. The CDR3 coding sequence is TGTGCCAGAAGCTTGGGCAGAATCCAACCGTTGTACAATGAGCAGTTCTTC. Amino acids: CARSLGRIQPLYNEQFF.

V usage is TRBV20-1 and J usage is TRBJ1-1; D not certain. CDR1 and CDR2 from the germline V gene are DFQATT and SNEGSKA (reference sequence). This CDR3 is 11 amino acids long. V shed 6 bases and J shed 1 base, with 6 bases lying between them. The chain's CDR3 is CSARGNTEAFF. CDR3 bases: TGCAGTGCCCGGGGGAACACTGAAGCTTTCTTT.

The gene calls are TRBV5-6 and TRBJ2-7, with D unresolved. Trimming removed 2 bases from V and 5 bases from J, with 17 bases in between. The CDR3 length is 15 residues. Looked up from germline, CDR1 is SGHDT and CDR2 is YYEEEE. The CDR3 here is CASSFGTRPSDEQYF. As DNA, the CDR3 is TGTGCCAGCAGCTTTGGTACGAGACCGAGCGACGAGCAGTACTTC. Full variable domain (remainder filled in from reference TRBV5-6 and TRBJ2-7): DAGVTQSPTHLIKTRGQQVTLRCSPKSGHDTVSWYQQALGQGPQFIFQYYEEEERQRGNFPDRFSGHQFPNYSSELNVNALLLGDSALYLCASSFGTRPSDEQYFGPGTRLTVT.

The genes are TRBV7-2 and TRBJ2-3; 11 bases match TRBD2. V shed 4 bases, J shed 4 bases, and the junction held 7 bases outside the gene matches. The CDR3 runs 16 residues. Germline-derived CDR1 and CDR2 are SGHTA and FQGNSA. CDR3 sequence (DNA): TGTGCCAGCAGCTCGAGACTAGCGGGGACCGCAGATACGCAGTATTTT. Translation gives CASSSRLAGTADTQYF.